This T cell receptor (beta chain) was found in a study of shared clonotypes between healthy human individuals (dated by TCRdb to 2018 to 2021). Regarding the research as a whole: The cohort comprised two women and a few men aged 18 to 49 years. For each donor, CD4 naive and CD4 memory were each run on three plates, CD8 naive on two plates, and CD8 memory on one plate. Blood TCR repertoires of a handful of healthy adults were deeply sequenced to estimate repertoire size and the extent of clonotype sharing between individuals. Leukapheresis yielded between about 0.94 and 9.5 billion PBMCs per donor. Different laboratories and diverse techniques were used to prepare libraries and sequence TCR repertoires, to increase sequencing depth and limit assay-specific biases. Study-wide findings and limitations: Only blood was sampled, and tissue TCR repertoires likely differ from those in blood. The small number of donors limited the genetic and exposure-history diversity represented. Pairwise subsampling led to the expectation that sequencing depth would affect the degree of clonotype sharing among donors. Compared with non-shared clonotypes, clonotypes shared by all four sorted-subset donors had higher generation probabilities. Rarefaction of sorted-subset datasets indicated incomplete sequencing despite the large sequencing depth. When several donors were compared, the shared fraction of clonotypes was roughly 5% for naive CD4, around 3.5% for naive CD8, roughly 2.3% for memory CD4, and less than 0.5% for memory CD8. Naive subsets generally had larger estimated clonotype richness than memory subsets did.

Comments on this clone: Its antigen has not been determined. The sample holds no much larger clone one base away, and base qualities are not on file.

The donors were healthy, HIV-negative adults who had no recently reported acute infections or vaccinations. All donors were Caucasian adults living in Nashville, Tennessee, USA. CD4+ T cells were enriched through magnetic negative selection, after which naive cells were positively selected on CD45RA and the remaining negative fraction served as the memory subset. After blood collection by leukapheresis, PBMCs were isolated using Ficoll-Histopaque density gradient centrifugation and then cryopreserved in the vapor phase of liquid nitrogen. Analytical flow cytometry was used to check the purity and quantity of every magnetically sorted T cell population. From each sorted fraction, genomic DNA was isolated and quantified by UV absorbance on a Nanodrop 2000c. V drops 5 bases and J drops 6 bases, leaving 16 bases in between. Its CDR3 holds 14 amino acids, cysteine through phenylalanine. Only the CDR3 part of the read is kept: 42 bases, read in frame from the first base. The germline V gene provides CDR1 MDHEN and CDR2 SYDVKM.

Using the deep immunoSEQ assay, multiplex PCR amplified TCR CDR3 regions from genomic DNA. Extracted genomic DNA from each cell subset was spread evenly across all wells of several immunoSEQ 96-well plates, with each plate serving as a replicate. For sorted subsets, 150 to 200 ng genomic DNA, equal to 30,000 to 35,000 T cell genomes, was loaded into each replicate PCR. Purified libraries were quantified with a Qubit 3.0 fluorometer, sized on a Bioanalyzer 2100, and re-quantified with the KAPA Library Quantification kit. Each immunoSEQ 96-well plate was sequenced on its own single-read 150-cycle Illumina NextSeq 550 flow cell. The authors' pipeline ran thus. The immunoSEQ output contained only junctional sequences without quality scores, so filtering could not match that applied to full-length reads. To assign V/J genes and CDR3, sequences were annotated using PyIR, a Python wrapper for IgBLAST v1.9, with IMGT germline references. Reads with weak V/J assignments (E-value above 1e-6), missing CDR3, stop codons, out-of-frame junctions, or ambiguous translated residues were removed. V3J clonotypes were defined as sequences sharing the same inferred V gene, J gene, and CDR3 amino acid sequence. Percentage overlap between repertoires was computed as shared unique clonotypes divided by the size of the smaller repertoire. Three approaches were used to assess repertoire richness: RTK rarefaction, the Chao1 estimator, and Recon v2.1 estimates of unobserved clonotypes. For all TCRbeta clonotypes obtained by the gDNA method from a few donors, generation probabilities were computed with OLGA. Sourced from immuneACCESS, this table was stored by TCRdb with only in-frame sequences that have V and J called. A share of the clones is absent; for the studies checked, an unresolved V gene accounts for under half, and the remainder has no known explanation. That table is the source of V, J and clone size, and D and trimming were worked out from the DNA. In this sample the table shows about 2.4 million clones, around 94% of which occur a single time. The ten largest clones represent around 0.15% of the sample.

The sequencing sample was made of naive CD4+ T cells sorted from blood. The cell subset or site tag for this specimen amounts to: CD45RA+ positively selected. The TCR sequence derives from a man aged 18 to 35 in good health. This sequence uses TRBV28 and TRBJ1-2; TRBD1 could be the D gene, as 5 bases match. CDR3 sequence: CASSPMGRNDGYTF. The sequenced DNA is TGTGCCAGCAGTCCGATGGGACGAAACGATGGCTACACCTTC.